This entry lists 13 T cell receptor beta chains sequenced from one sample in a study of T cell responses to AZD1222 COVID-19 vaccine. Profiling relied on immunoSEQ multiplex PCR, and the TCRdb table lists in-frame clones only, not all of them. Of about 150,000 clones listed, roughly 88% are singletons. This sample comprised peripheral blood, obtained on day 0 of AZD1222 vaccination. These receptor sequences come from an adult in good health.

This chain links TRBV6-5 with TRBJ1-1, with D unresolved. V was pared by 11 bases and J by 3 bases, with 16 bases between. The CDR3 consists of 13 residues. Germline-derived CDR1 and CDR2 are MNHEY and SVGAGI. This CDR3 is CAGGLGLDTEAFF. In DNA form, the CDR3 reads TGTGCCGGAGGGCTAGGATTGGACACTGAAGCTTTCTTT.

The chain recombines TRBV6-5 with TRBJ2-7; D not certain. The CDR3 has 14 residues. V shed 0 bases and J shed 3 bases, with 9 bases lying between them. Germline values: CDR1 MNHEY, CDR2 SVGAGI. The CDR3 DNA reads as TGTGCCAGCAGTTACTCGAACGGGTACTACGAGCAGTACTTC. Protein product: CASSYSNGYYEQYF.

The rearrangement joins TRBV7-2 to TRBJ2-7; a possible D gene is TRBD1 (5 bases). The CDR3 totals 15 residues. Per germline, CDR1 SGHTA and CDR2 FQGNSA. Trimming pared 1 base from V and 1 base from J, leaving 11 bases between. The CDR3 DNA is TGTGCCAGCAGCTTAGTCAGGGCCGCTTCCTACGAGCAGTACTTC. Its protein is CASSLVRAASYEQYF.

This sequence joins TRBV18 and TRBJ1-2, with D tentatively TRBD1 (6 bases). The ends were cut back, 6 bases at V and 4 bases at J, with 12 bases in the middle. The CDR3 spans 13 residues. Germline V gives CDR1 KGHSH, CDR2 LQKENI. This CDR3 is CASSGGAGYGYTF. The CDR3 nucleotides are TGTGCCAGCTCGGGGGGCGCGGGCTATGGCTACACCTTC.

The chain recombines TRBV5-1 with TRBJ2-1, with D perhaps matching TRBD1 (5 bases). V lost 5 bases and J 2 bases, leaving 11 bases between the germline ends. Looked up from germline, CDR1 is SGHRS and CDR2 is YFSETQ. The CDR3 is made up of 14 amino acids. The CDR3, as DNA: TGCGCCAGCAGTACAGCGACAGCCTACAATGAGCAGTTCTTC. Amino acids: CASSTATAYNEQFF.

The V and J genes are TRBV7-6 and TRBJ2-5; 9 nucleotides line up with TRBD1. Germline loops: CDR1 SGHVS, CDR2 FNYEAQ. The CDR3 runs to 19 residues. J lost 2 bases, V lost 1 base, and 14 bases had no gene match. The CDR3 nucleotides read TGTGCCAGCAGCTTAGTCCCGGACAGGGGACACAGCGATCAAGAGACCCAGTACTTC. Its protein is CASSLVPDRGHSDQETQYF.

This chain links TRBV6-1 with TRBJ1-3, with unresolved D. V was pared by 0 bases and J by 0 bases, with 9 bases between. Germline V CDR1 and CDR2: MNHNS, SASEGT. The CDR3 spans 16 residues. CDR3 bases: TGTGCCAGCAGTGAAGCGTCGGCCTACTCTGGAAACACCATATATTTT. Encoded protein: CASSEASAYSGNTIYF.

In its sample, this clone was seen a few times. This chain joins TRBV28 and TRBJ2-2; D possibly matches TRBD1 or TRBD2 (6 bases each). The CDR3 length is 15 residues. Trimming shortened V by 3 bases and J by 5 bases, and 13 bases separated the two germline ends. CDR1 MDHEN and CDR2 SYDVKM come from the germline V gene. CDR3 in DNA: TGTGCCAGCAGTTTTGGAGGGACAACTACCGGGGAGCTGTTTTTT. Its protein is CASSFGGTTTGELFF.

As concerns this clone: The sample has other DNA sequences that encode this CDR3 too. V usage is TRBV2 and J usage is TRBJ2-5; D is unclear. Trimming cost V 6 bases and J 3 bases, with 5 bases left between them. CDR3 length: 11 residues. Germline assignment: CDR1 SNHLY and CDR2 FYNNEI. CDR3 bases: TGTGCCAGCAGCTTAAAAGAGACCCAGTACTTC. Translating it yields CASSLKETQYF.

This chain connects TRBV14 to TRBJ2-6; possible D gene TRBD1, 5 bases. The V and J ends lost 3 bases and 0 bases respectively, with 15 bases between them. The CDR3 sequence is 18 residues long. Germline V gives CDR1 SGHDN, CDR2 FVKESK. As DNA, the CDR3 is TGTGCCAGCAGCCATGTCATGCAGGGAACCTCTGGGGCCAACGTCCTGACTTTC. Translated: CASSHVMQGTSGANVLTF.

The chain links TRBV27 to TRBJ1-2, with D unresolved. V shed 2 bases and J shed 2 bases, with 6 bases lying between them. CDR3 length equals 13 residues. Germline V gene data show CDR1 as MNHEY and CDR2 as SMNVEV (reference sequence). The CDR3 sequence: CASSLAINYGYTF. The CDR3 nucleotides read TGTGCCAGCAGTTTAGCGATAAACTATGGCTACACCTTC.

V gene TRBV9 combines with J gene TRBJ1-2; D possibly corresponds to TRBD1 (5 bases). This CDR3 has 17 amino acids. Germline V gene lookup returns CDR1 SGDLS and CDR2 YYNGEE. V lost 4 bases and J lost 0, with 19 bases in between. CDR3: CASSTRPRDAPNYGYTF. DNA of the CDR3: TGTGCCAGCAGCACGAGACCCCGGGACGCGCCTAACTATGGCTACACCTTC.

The chain uses TRBV6-2 or TRBV6-3 and TRBJ2-7; 9 nucleotides line up with TRBD2. Losses at the gene ends were 5 bases for V and 0 bases for J; bases not matched to a gene: 5. The CDR3 is made up of 15 amino acids. Looked up from germline, CDR1 is MNHEY and CDR2 is SVGEGT. CDR3 DNA sequence: TGTGCCAGCAGTCTCACTAGCGGGCCCTCCTACGAGCAGTACTTC. Its protein product is CASSLTSGPSYEQYF.